This entry features one TCR beta chain sequence. Its antigen is still unknown. TCRdb reprocessed the 5' RACE reads with MiXCR, giving one entry per CDR3 protein. The sample shows over 350,000 distinct CDR3 sequences, 16% of them seen only once. The sample comes from a study of T-cell memory formation after mild COVID-19. Study as a whole: TCR clusters largely stayed donor specific.

Study-level points and caveats: Contracting clones from day 15 to 85 showed balanced CD4/CD8; later expanders favored CD4+. CD4+ contracting clones were mainly CM and EM; CD8+ ones, EMRA. Some clones that responded were present in memory (sampled pre-infection), which suggests cross-reactive memory joined.

The V segment lost 5 bases and the J segment 7 bases; nucleotides outside the gene matches: 8. The length of the CDR3 is 14 residues. Germline V gene sequence: CDR1 SGHVS, CDR2 FNYEAQ. The sequenced sample was PBMCs or a T cell subset sorted from them (not recorded which). The clonotype was recovered from a man aged 18 to 29 who had mild COVID-19 (a few samples of this study predate the infection). Cell type and time point are not known. This chain joins TRBV7-6 and TRBJ1-5; 7 bases fit TRBD1. The CDR3 nucleotides read TGTGCCAGCAGCCGTACAGGGGTAGGGCAGCCCCAGCATTTT. It translates to CASSRTGVGQPQHF. The full variable domain, with the rest looked up from reference TRBV7-6 and TRBJ1-5, is GAGVSQSPRYKVTKRGQDVALRCDPISGHVSLYWYRQALGQGPEFLTYFNYEAQQDKSGLPNDRFSAERPEGSISTLTIQRTEQRDSAMYRCASSRTGVGQPQHFGDGTRLSIL.